These 30 T cell receptor beta chains came from one sample sequenced in a study of blood T cell repertoires in COVID-19. Some clones are missing from TCRdb's copy, which holds only in-frame ones; the method was immunoSEQ multiplex PCR. Of 100,000 to 150,000 clones listed, 60% to 80% are singletons. What was sequenced was peripheral blood. Receptor source: a woman aged 70-85 years with acute or convalescent COVID-19.

This chain uses TRBV19 with TRBJ1-2; no clear D gene. The CDR3 runs 15 residues. V was pared by 3 bases and J by 0 bases, with 11 bases between. Per germline, CDR1 LNHDA and CDR2 SQIVND (reference sequence). The DNA for the CDR3 is TGTGCCAGTAGTATGACGGGTACCGCTAACTATGGCTACACCTTC. This sequence encodes CASSMTGTANYGYTF.

The chain combines TRBV2 with TRBJ2-3; a weak D match, TRBD2 (6 bases). The ends were cut back, 9 bases at V and 1 base at J, with 11 bases in the middle. The CDR3 is 13 amino acids. The V gene's germline CDR1 is SNHLY and CDR2 FYNNEI. Written as DNA, the CDR3 is TGTGCCAGGGAGTCTAGCGGCACAGATACGCAGTATTTT. Protein sequence: CARESSGTDTQYF.

The chain has TRBV28 and TRBJ2-1; 11 bases are a match to TRBD2. Germline values: CDR1 MDHEN, CDR2 SYDVKM. The length of the CDR3 is 16 residues. The trim removed 4 bases at V and 5 bases at J, leaving 7 bases unmatched. CDR3 bases: TGTGCCAGCAGTTCATCCCTAGCGGGAGGCCACAATGAGCAGTTCTTC. Translated, it gives CASSSSLAGGHNEQFF.

This rearrangement joins TRBV6-5 to TRBJ2-5; possible D gene TRBD2, 5 bases. V was cut by 5 bases and J by 1 base, with 11 bases left in between. Germline V CDR1 and CDR2: MNHEY, SVGAGI. CDR3 length equals 14 residues. CDR3 protein: CASSPLAPQETQYF. The CDR3 coding sequence is TGTGCCAGCAGTCCTTTAGCGCCCCAAGAGACCCAGTACTTC.

The V call is TRBV5-1, the J call TRBJ2-3; 7 positions match TRBD2. Germline V gene lookup returns CDR1 SGHRS and CDR2 YFSETQ. This CDR3 comprises 16 residues. V lost 5 bases to trimming and J lost 7 bases; unmatched junction nucleotides: 16. The CDR3 bases are TGCGCCAGCAGTCCAACCTCGGGGGGATTCACGAATACGCAGTATTTT. This sequence encodes CASSPTSGGFTNTQYF.

The rearrangement uses TRBV30 and TRBJ1-1, with D hard to call. V gave up 0 bases and J gave up 5 bases, with 13 bases separating them. The CDR3 has 14 amino acids. Germline V lookup: CDR1 GTSNPN, CDR2 SVGIG (reference sequence). CDR3 loop: CAWSVDRRMTEAFF. The CDR3 nucleotides read TGTGCCTGGAGTGTGGATAGGAGGATGACTGAAGCTTTCTTT. The full variable domain, its missing parts supplied by reference TRBV30 and TRBJ1-1, is SQTIHQWPATLVQPVGSPLSLECTVEGTSNPNLYWYRQAAGRGLQLLFYSVGIGQISSEVPQNLSASRPQDRQFILSSKKLLLSDSGFYLCAWSVDRRMTEAFFGQGTRLTVV.

The chain recombines TRBV6-1 with TRBJ2-5; weak D call: TRBD1 (6 bases). This CDR3 contains 14 residues. Trimming took 3 bases from V and 7 from J, leaving 15 bases between them. The germline V gene encodes CDR1 MNHNS and CDR2 SASEGT. Here the CDR3 DNA reads TGTGCCAGCAGTGAGGTTGGGCCCAGGGGGACCCAGTACTTC. The encoded protein is CASSEVGPRGTQYF.

In its sample, this clone was seen many times. The rearrangement joins TRBV4-1 to TRBJ1-3, with D tentatively TRBD1 (5 bases). CDR1 is MGHRA, CDR2 YSYEKL, per germline. Deletions cut 3 bases from V and 3 bases from J, with 21 bases between. This CDR3 is built from 18 residues. In DNA form, the CDR3 reads TGCGCCAGCAGCCATTCCAAAGCCCCCACCAGGGTTGGAAACACCATATATTTT. It specifies CASSHSKAPTRVGNTIYF.

This chain connects TRBV5-1 to TRBJ2-7; TRBD2 might be the D (5 bases). Trimming removed 6 bases from V and 5 bases from J, with 15 bases in between. Germline lookup yields CDR1 SGHRS and CDR2 YFSETQ. This CDR3 comprises 13 residues. The CDR3 here is CASNPGTTNEQYF. CDR3 bases: TGCGCCAGCAACCCGGGAACAACTAACGAGCAGTACTTC.

This clone was detected only a few times. The CDR3 DNA sequence: TGTGCCAGCAGTTCCAGCGGGACCGGGGAGCTGTTTTTT. Encoded protein: CASSSSGTGELFF. The genes are TRBV27 and TRBJ2-2; D is possibly TRBD2 (6 bases). Germline V CDR1 and CDR2: MNHEY, SMNVEV (reference sequence). V lost 4 bases and J 5 bases, leaving 8 bases between the germline ends. CDR3 length equals 13 residues.

The rearrangement links TRBV4-1 to TRBJ2-1, with D uncertain. The CDR3 runs to 13 residues. Trimming pared 6 bases from V and 5 bases from J, leaving 11 bases between. The germline CDR1 and CDR2 sequences are MGHRA and YSYEKL. This chain's CDR3 is CASSSSADNEQFF. CDR3 nucleotide sequence: TGCGCCAGCAGTTCATCCGCGGACAATGAGCAGTTCTTC.

A note on this clone: Other DNA sequences in this specimen translate into the identical CDR3. The genes are TRBV5-1 and TRBJ2-7; D gene uncertain. The V and J ends lost 0 bases and 4 bases respectively, with 8 bases between them. The V gene's germline CDR1 is SGHRS and CDR2 YFSETQ. There are 13 residues in the CDR3. In DNA form, the CDR3 reads TGCGCCAGCAGCTTGGACAGAGAATACGAGCAGTACTTC. Its protein is CASSLDREYEQYF.

This rearrangement joins TRBV19 to TRBJ1-2; D is uncertain. Germline V CDR1 and CDR2: LNHDA, SQIVND (reference sequence). The CDR3 has 14 amino acids. The V end lost 5 bases, the J end lost 4 bases, and 14 bases lay between the germline ends. The CDR3 DNA sequence: TGTGCCAGTAGTTCCATAGATAACAGCTATGGCTACACCTTC. It codes for CASSSIDNSYGYTF.

The genes are TRBV18 and TRBJ1-2; TRBD1 matches 7 bases. J gave up 0 bases and V 2 bases, and 6 bases lay outside the gene matches. The CDR3 has 16 amino acids. Germline-derived CDR1 and CDR2 are KGHSH and LQKENI. Written as DNA, the CDR3 is TGTGCCAGCTCACCAGTCCCGGACAGGACTAACTATGGCTACACCTTC. It translates to CASSPVPDRTNYGYTF.

The rearrangement links TRBV4-3 to TRBJ1-2; no reliable D call. Germline V gene lookup returns CDR1 LGHNA and CDR2 YSLEER. V lost 0 bases and J 6 bases, leaving 8 bases between the germline ends. The CDR3 has 13 residues. The CDR3 is CASSQDEGNGYTF. For the CDR3, the DNA is TGCGCCAGCAGCCAAGATGAGGGTAATGGCTACACCTTC.

In this sample, this clone turned up once. The chain joins TRBV6-2 or TRBV6-3 to TRBJ2-2, with TRBD1 matching over 9 bases. CDR1 and CDR2 from the germline V gene are MNHEY and SVGEGT. This CDR3 contains 18 residues. The trim removed 2 bases at V and 3 bases at J, leaving 10 bases unmatched. The CDR3 here is CASSYDPGTGRYTGELFF. The CDR3 DNA is TGTGCCAGCAGTTACGATCCTGGGACAGGGAGATACACCGGGGAGCTGTTTTTT.

This chain connects TRBV6-2 or TRBV6-3 to TRBJ2-3; D ambiguous. Looked up from germline, CDR1 is MNHEY and CDR2 is SVGEGT. CDR3 length equals 13 residues. V gave up 0 bases and J gave up 5 bases, with 6 bases separating them. The CDR3 DNA reads TGTGCCAGCAGTTACTCGGCTCGAGATACGCAGTATTTT. Translation gives CASSYSARDTQYF.

The genes are TRBV20-1 and TRBJ1-1; D unclear. Germline-derived CDR1 and CDR2 are DFQATT and SNEGSKA (reference sequence). V lost 3 bases, J lost 1 base, and 9 bases lay in between. The CDR3 sequence is 13 residues long. This CDR3 is CSASKNSNTEAFF. The CDR3 bases are TGCAGTGCTAGTAAGAACTCGAACACTGAAGCTTTCTTT.

The V and J genes are TRBV13 and TRBJ2-1, with 7 bases fitting TRBD2. The CDR3 is 14 amino acids. CDR1 and CDR2 (germline): PRHDT, FYEKMQ (reference sequence). J was trimmed by 8 bases and V by 0 bases; bases with no gene match: 4. CDR3 region: CASSLGRAGDEQFF. The CDR3 DNA follows: TGTGCCAGCAGCTTAGGAAGGGCGGGGGATGAGCAGTTCTTC.

This rearrangement joins TRBV11-3 to TRBJ2-2; D might be TRBD2 (6 bases). The CDR3 spans 14 residues. V dropped 3 bases and J dropped 7 bases, with 12 bases sitting between them. Germline CDR1 is SGHNT and CDR2 is YENEEA. The CDR3 bases are TGTGCCAGCAGCTTTAGGCGGGGAGACGGGGAGCTGTTTTTT. This translates into CASSFRRGDGELFF.

This clone appeared a few times. The chain has TRBV5-4 and TRBJ1-1; D possibly corresponds to TRBD1 (5 bases). The CDR3 is 13 amino acids. CDR1 SGHNT and CDR2 YYREEE come from the germline V gene (reference sequence). Trimming pared 2 bases from V and 0 bases from J, leaving 5 bases between. CDR3: CASSLGVNTEAFF. Written as DNA, the CDR3 is TGTGCCAGCAGCTTAGGGGTGAACACTGAAGCTTTCTTT. The full variable domain, rest sourced from reference TRBV5-4 and TRBJ1-1, is ETGVTQSPTHLIKTRGQQVTLRCSSQSGHNTVSWYQQALGQGPQFIFQYYREEENGRGNFPPRFSGLQFPNYSSELNVNALELDDSALYLCASSLGVNTEAFFGQGTRLTVV.

V usage is TRBV14 and J usage is TRBJ1-1; D remains unclear. There are 15 residues in the CDR3. Per germline, CDR1 SGHDN and CDR2 FVKESK. Trimming took off 1 base at V and 1 base at J, with 10 bases between the two ends. The DNA of the CDR3 is TGTGCCAGCAGCCAAGTCAACAGAGAGAACACTGAAGCTTTCTTT. It translates to CASSQVNRENTEAFF.

The chain uses TRBV15 and TRBJ1-1, with TRBD1 matching over 7 bases. Germline assignment: CDR1 LNHNV and CDR2 YYDKDF (reference sequence). CDR3 length: 13 residues. Trimming removed 3 bases from V and 3 bases from J; junction bases left unmatched: 1. CDR3 bases: TGTGCCACCAGCAGTGACAGGGACACTGAAGCTTTCTTT. As protein: CATSSDRDTEAFF.

The chain joins TRBV5-1 to TRBJ2-7; 7 bases map to TRBD2. This CDR3 is 14 amino acids long. The germline V gene encodes CDR1 SGHRS and CDR2 YFSETQ. Trimming took 0 bases from V and 3 from J; bases not matched to a gene: 3. Here the CDR3 reads CASSLGAGDYEQYF. The CDR3 DNA follows: TGCGCCAGCAGCTTGGGGGCGGGAGACTACGAGCAGTACTTC.

The chain recombines TRBV11-3 with TRBJ2-7, with D possibly being TRBD2 (5 bases). The V gene lost 5 bases and the J gene lost 7 bases, with 15 bases spanning the gap. Germline CDR1 is SGHNT and CDR2 is YENEEA. CDR3 size: 13 residues. The DNA of the CDR3 is TGTGCCAGCAGCCCTACACCATCGGGGGAGCAGTACTTC. It codes for CASSPTPSGEQYF.

The genes are TRBV19 and TRBJ2-5, with 13 bases fitting TRBD2. Looked up from germline, CDR1 is LNHDA and CDR2 is SQIVND (reference sequence). Trimming removed 1 base from V and 4 bases from J; junction bases left unmatched: 0. This CDR3 is 15 amino acids long. The CDR3 sequence is CASSIGLAGGETQYF. For the CDR3, the DNA is TGTGCCAGTAGTATAGGACTAGCGGGGGGAGAGACCCAGTACTTC.

V gene TRBV6-5 combines with J gene TRBJ1-3; 8 bases align to TRBD1. Germline V gene lookup returns CDR1 MNHEY and CDR2 SVGAGI. CDR3 length equals 15 residues. Trimming cost V 2 bases and J 4 bases; bases outside gene matches: 4. The CDR3 loop reads CASSYGTGFGNTIYF. CDR3 nucleotides: TGTGCCAGCAGTTACGGGACAGGCTTCGGAAACACCATATATTTT.

This chain connects TRBV11-2 to TRBJ2-2; 9 positions agree with TRBD2. Germline trimming cut 5 bases from V and 7 bases from J; bases unmatched to any gene: 5. Germline V gene lookup returns CDR1 SGHAT and CDR2 FQNNGV. The CDR3 contains 14 residues. In nucleotides, the CDR3 is TGTGCCAGCAGCGGACTAGCGTCGGGCGGGGAGCTGTTTTTT. It is translated as CASSGLASGGELFF.

The chain has TRBV18 and TRBJ2-3, with 7 nucleotides matching TRBD2. This CDR3 region has 17 residues. Unmatched junction bases numbered 10, after V lost 3 bases and J lost 1 base. Germline values: CDR1 KGHSH, CDR2 LQKENI. Here the CDR3 DNA reads TGTGCCAGCTCACCCGTACTGCGGAGCGGGGGCACAGATACGCAGTATTTT. Amino acids: CASSPVLRSGGTDTQYF.

This chain links TRBV30 with TRBJ2-2, with TRBD2 matching over 7 bases. The V and J ends lost 2 bases and 4 bases, in that order; junction bases with no gene match: 7. The CDR3 runs to 15 residues. Looked up from germline, CDR1 is GTSNPN and CDR2 is SVGIG (reference sequence). CDR3 in DNA: TGTGCCTGGAGTCCGACGGGGAGGGGCACCGGGGAGCTGTTTTTT. It yields the protein CAWSPTGRGTGELFF. Complete variable domain (other parts from reference TRBV30 and TRBJ2-2): SQTIHQWPATLVQPVGSPLSLECTVEGTSNPNLYWYRQAAGRGLQLLFYSVGIGQISSEVPQNLSASRPQDRQFILSSKKLLLSDSGFYLCAWSPTGRGTGELFFGEGSRLTVL.